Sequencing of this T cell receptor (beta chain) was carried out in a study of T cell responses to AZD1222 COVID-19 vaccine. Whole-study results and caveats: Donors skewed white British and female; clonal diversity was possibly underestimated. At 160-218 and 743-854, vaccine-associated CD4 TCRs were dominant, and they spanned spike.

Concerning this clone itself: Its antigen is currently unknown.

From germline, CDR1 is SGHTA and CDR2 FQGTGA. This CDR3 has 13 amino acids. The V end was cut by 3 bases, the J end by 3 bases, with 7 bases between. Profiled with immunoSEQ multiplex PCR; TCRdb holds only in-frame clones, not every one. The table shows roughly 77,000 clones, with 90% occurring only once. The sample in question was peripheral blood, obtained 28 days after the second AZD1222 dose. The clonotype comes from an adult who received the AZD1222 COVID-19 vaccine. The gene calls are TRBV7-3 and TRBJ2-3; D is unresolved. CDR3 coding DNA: TGTGCCAGCAGCTTCACTCGAACAGATACGCAGTATTTT. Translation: CASSFTRTDTQYF.